A single sample gave rise to the 21 T cell receptor beta chains below, sequenced in a study of T cells in Graves' hyperthyroidism and ophthalmopathy. TCR beta CDR3 regions were amplified from RNA. RT-PCR in the first round (using the HTBI primer set) targeted the TCR CDR3. TCRdb reprocessed the multiplex PCR reads with MiXCR, giving one entry per CDR3 protein. The profile covers hundreds of thousands of distinct CDR3 sequences, with approximately 15% appearing a single time and around 13% taken by the ten largest. The sequenced sample consisted of blood. The source is a woman between 45 and 65 years old with Graves' ophthalmopathy.

This clonotype has just a few counts. CDR3 in amino acids: CASTGVTGTSVYNEQFF. CDR3 bases: TGTGCCAGTACGGGGGTGACCGGGACTAGCGTCTACAATGAGCAGTTCTTC. The chain couples TRBV19 to TRBJ2-1; 10 positions match TRBD2. Losses at the gene ends were 7 bases for V and 3 bases for J; bases not matched to a gene: 12. Germline-derived CDR1 and CDR2 are LNHDA and SQIVND (reference sequence). CDR3 length equals 17 residues.

V is TRBV7-9 and J is TRBJ1-6; no clear D gene. The V end was cut by 1 base, the J end by 10 bases, with 14 bases between. The CDR3 totals 15 residues. Germline V gene sequence: CDR1 SEHNR, CDR2 FQNEAQ (reference sequence). The CDR3 spells CASSLGTSSSSPLHF. As DNA, the CDR3 is TGTGCCAGCAGCTTAGGGACCAGTTCGTCGTCACCCCTCCACTTT.

Many counts were recorded for this clonotype. The chain is built from TRBV20-1 and TRBJ2-3; tentative D call: TRBD1 (5 bases). The CDR3 sequence is 14 residues long. The germline gives CDR1 DFQATT, CDR2 SNEGSKA (reference sequence). Between the trimmed V and J ends, which lost 3 bases and 0 bases, there was a span of 10 bases. The CDR3 DNA is TGCAGTGCTAGTGGGGCGGTGAGCACAGATACGCAGTATTTT. It translates to CSASGAVSTDTQYF.

This clonotype has a count of ten or more. The chain uses TRBV30 and TRBJ2-5; the match to TRBD2 covers 12 bases. V was clipped by 3 bases and J by 1 base; unmatched bases: 6. Germline V gene lookup returns CDR1 GTSNPN and CDR2 SVGIG (reference sequence). This CDR3 is 16 amino acids long. This CDR3 reads CAWSYGLAGIQETQYF. In DNA, the CDR3 is TGTGCCTGGAGCTATGGACTAGCGGGGATCCAAGAGACCCAGTACTTC.

The chain recombines TRBV6-2 or TRBV6-3 with TRBJ2-7, with D possibly called TRBD1 or TRBD2 (6 bases each). Germline lookup yields CDR1 MNHEY and CDR2 SVGEGT. This CDR3 is built from 13 residues. The V end was cut by 8 bases, the J end by 3 bases, with 14 bases between. CDR3 residues: CASWSRGHYEQYF. The CDR3 DNA is TGTGCCAGCTGGTCCCGGGGGCACTACGAGCAGTACTTC.

To note about this clonotype: A read error is possible here, since a much larger clone lies one base away. The chain combines TRBV20-1 with TRBJ2-3; 7 bases match TRBD2. This CDR3 is built from 14 residues. The germline CDR1 and CDR2 sequences are DFQATT and SNEGSKA (reference sequence). The CDR3 nucleotides are TGCAGTGCTAGCCGGGAGGAGCTCACAGGTACGCAGTATTTT. It yields the protein CSASREELTGTQYF.

This sequence joins TRBV3-1 and TRBJ2-5; TRBD2 aligns across 7 bases. From germline, CDR1 is LGHDT and CDR2 YNNKEL (reference sequence). The CDR3 is 15 residues long. J was trimmed by 3 bases and V by 3 bases; bases with no gene match: 7. DNA of the CDR3: TGTGCCAGCAGCCACACCCGGGCGGGAGAAGAGACCCAGTACTTC. This gives the protein CASSHTRAGEETQYF.

This clonotype was seen a handful of times. This may come from a read error, since a much larger clone is one base off. This chain uses TRBV27 with TRBJ2-1, with TRBD2 identical over 13 bases. CDR3 size: 14 residues. In germline, CDR1 is MNHEY, CDR2 SMNVEV (reference sequence). V trimming: 8 bases; J trimming: 8 bases; junction bases outside the gene matches: 6. The CDR3 DNA sequence: TGTGCCAGCGGACGGACTAGCGGGAGCCATGAGCAGTTCTTC. This sequence encodes CASGRTSGSHEQFF.

The chain combines TRBV11-2 with TRBJ1-1; 9 bases line up with TRBD1. The length of the CDR3 is 14 residues. Germline CDR1 is SGHAT and CDR2 is FQNNGV. V lost 8 bases, J lost 3 bases, and 7 bases stayed unmatched. The CDR3 sequence is CASAGQGIDTEAFF. The CDR3 bases are TGTGCCAGCGCAGGACAGGGGATCGACACTGAAGCTTTCTTT.

This clonotype showed up many times. The chain carries TRBV24-1 and TRBJ2-2; D is uncertain. Germline CDR1 reads KGHDR; CDR2 reads SFDVKD. Trimming shortened V by 5 bases and J by 7 bases, and 13 bases separated the two germline ends. The CDR3 contains 14 residues. The CDR3 reads CATSGPAGFGELFF. The CDR3 DNA is TGTGCCACCAGTGGCCCGGCCGGGTTCGGGGAGCTGTTTTTT.

This clonotype appeared many times. The V call is TRBV20-1, the J call TRBJ2-7; 13 bases are a match to TRBD2. The CDR3 is made up of 15 amino acids. V trimming: 1 base; J trimming: 7 bases; junction bases outside the gene matches: 7. Per germline, CDR1 DFQATT and CDR2 SNEGSKA (reference sequence). Here the CDR3 reads CSARAGTSGIMEQYF. The CDR3 region has the DNA TGCAGTGCTAGAGCGGGGACTAGCGGGATAATGGAGCAGTACTTC.

This clonotype has ten or more counts. The DNA of the CDR3 is TGTGCCAGCAGTTTTTTGGGGACTAGCGGTCCTCCCTACGAGCAGTACTTC. This sequence encodes CASSFLGTSGPPYEQYF. V gene TRBV12-3 or TRBV12-4 combines with J gene TRBJ2-7; 11 positions match TRBD2. The CDR3 is 17 residues long. Trimming took 3 bases from V and 2 from J; bases not matched to a gene: 9.

There are many counts of this clonotype. J is TRBJ2-2 and V is TRBV12-3 or TRBV12-4, with 15 positions matching TRBD2. Trimming removed 6 bases from V and 6 bases from J; junction bases left unmatched: 11. The CDR3 loop spans 18 amino acids. The CDR3 DNA follows: TGTGCCAGCAGCCCCCGGACTAGCGGGAGGGCCGTATCCGGGGAGCTGTTTTTT. Residues: CASSPRTSGRAVSGELFF.

In its sample, this clonotype was seen many times. The rearrangement links TRBV28 to TRBJ2-4, with D perhaps TRBD2 (5 bases). CDR1 MDHEN and CDR2 SYDVKM come from the germline V gene. This CDR3 region has 20 residues. V lost 4 bases and J 0 bases, leaving 25 bases between the germline ends. This CDR3 is CASSYSPQLPYAGAKNIQYF. For the CDR3, the DNA is TGTGCCAGCAGTTACTCCCCTCAGCTCCCTTATGCGGGAGCCAAAAACATTCAGTACTTC.

The chain employs TRBV7-2 and TRBJ2-1; 8 nucleotides line up with TRBD1. With V trimmed by 1 base and J by 5 bases, 10 bases remained unmatched. Germline assignment: CDR1 SGHTA and CDR2 FQGNSA. The CDR3 is 17 amino acids. CDR3 sequence (DNA): TGTGCCAGCAGCTTAGGTGGACGGGACAGGTACGACAATGAGCAGTTCTTC. Translated, it gives CASSLGGRDRYDNEQFF.

This clonotype was seen at least ten times. V and J are TRBV28 and TRBJ1-5, with TRBD1 as a possible D gene (6 bases). The germline V gene has CDR1 MDHEN and CDR2 SYDVKM. The CDR3 is 15 amino acids. Trimming shortened V by 5 bases and J by 4 bases, and 15 bases separated the two germline ends. The CDR3 sequence: CASSRQGPGNQPQHF. In DNA form, the CDR3 reads TGTGCCAGCAGTCGGCAGGGGCCAGGAAATCAGCCCCAGCATTTT.

There are many counts of this clonotype. The genes are TRBV7-9 and TRBJ2-1; tentatively, D is TRBD2 (6 bases). Trimming removed 5 bases at V and 6 bases at J, with 14 bases between. Germline values: CDR1 SEHNR, CDR2 FQNEAQ (reference sequence). The CDR3 has 14 amino acids. The CDR3 DNA reads TGTGCCAGCAGCCCTCTAACGGGAGTCAATGAGCAGTTCTTC. Protein: CASSPLTGVNEQFF. The whole variable domain, filled in from reference TRBV7-9 and TRBJ2-1, reads DTGVSQNPRHKITKRGQNVTFRCDPISEHNRLYWYRQTLGQGPEFLTYFQNEAQLEKSRLLSDRFSAERPKGSFSTLEIQRTEQGDSAMYLCASSPLTGVNEQFFGPGTRLTVL.

This clonotype was recorded many times. The chain combines TRBV5-1 with TRBJ2-5; 8 bases map to TRBD1. CDR1 and CDR2 from the germline V gene are SGHRS and YFSETQ. J lost 2 bases, V lost 4 bases, and 7 bases had no gene match. There are 15 residues in the CDR3. The CDR3: CASSPQGALQETQYF. For the CDR3, the DNA is TGCGCCAGCAGCCCCCAGGGGGCGCTTCAAGAGACCCAGTACTTC.

As concerns this clonotype: This may arise from a read error, as a much more abundant clone is one base away. This chain connects TRBV7-6 to TRBJ2-7; TRBD2 matches at 9 bases. The V gene's germline CDR1 is SGHVS and CDR2 FNYEAQ. CDR3 length: 15 residues. Trimming took 2 bases from V and 7 from J; bases not matched to a gene: 9. The CDR3 sequence is CASSLSVAGAGEQYF. The CDR3 DNA sequence: TGTGCCAGCAGCTTATCCGTAGCGGGAGCAGGGGAGCAGTACTTC.

This clonotype was found many times. The V gene is TRBV5-1, the J gene TRBJ2-1; 7 bases line up with TRBD2. V dropped 4 bases and J dropped 0; count of bases not matched to a gene: 7. Per germline, CDR1 SGHRS and CDR2 YFSETQ. The CDR3 has 16 residues. The CDR3 loop is CASSPLGLSSYNEQFF. Here the CDR3 DNA reads TGCGCCAGCAGCCCGCTGGGACTATCCTCCTACAATGAGCAGTTCTTC.

This clonotype was detected only a few times. This chain joins TRBV20-1 and TRBJ2-1; weak D call: TRBD2 (6 bases). The CDR3 is 13 amino acids. CDR1 DFQATT and CDR2 SNEGSKA come from the germline V gene (reference sequence). V was cut by 5 bases and J by 7 bases, with 15 bases left in between. CDR3 in amino acids: CSAGAGMMNEQFF. CDR3 sequence (DNA): TGCAGTGCTGGGGCGGGAATGATGAATGAGCAGTTCTTC.